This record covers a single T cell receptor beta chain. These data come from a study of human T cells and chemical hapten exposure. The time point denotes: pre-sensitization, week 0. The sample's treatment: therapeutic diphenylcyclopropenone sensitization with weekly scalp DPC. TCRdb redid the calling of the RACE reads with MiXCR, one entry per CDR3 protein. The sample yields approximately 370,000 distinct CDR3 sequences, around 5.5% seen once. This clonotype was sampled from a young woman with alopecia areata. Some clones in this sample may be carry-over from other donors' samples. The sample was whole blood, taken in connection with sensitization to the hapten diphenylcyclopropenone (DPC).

The CDR3 reads CASSADTYNEQFF. In nucleotides, the CDR3 is TGTGCCAGCAGTGCGGACACTTACAATGAGCAGTTCTTC. The gene calls are TRBV6-5 and TRBJ2-1, with TRBD1 as a possible D gene (5 bases). V was clipped by 5 bases and J by 4 bases, with 9 bases between them. Germline CDR1 MNHEY, CDR2 SVGAGI. CDR3 size: 13 residues.